Listed here is a single TCR beta chain. The authors' processing: Amplification with reference gene primers provided the estimates of nucleated cell counts. The method was immunoSEQ multiplex PCR; TCRdb's version includes in-frame clones alone and lacks a portion of them. V and J calls and clone size are copied from that table; D and trimming were computed from the DNA. This table holds about 74,000 clones, roughly 83% found once. This sample was included in a study of blood T cell repertoires in COVID-19. Overall study: Both acute and convalescent COVID-19 samples were obtained from the United States, Italy and Spain. Sources were T cells, B-cell-depleted T cells, or PBMCs; the material itself was cDNA or gDNA.

V was cut by 1 base and J by 7 bases, with 10 bases left in between. Germline V gene data show CDR1 as SGHTA and CDR2 as FQGNSA. This CDR3 is built from 14 residues. This TCR was sampled from an elderly man with acute or convalescent COVID-19. The sample consisted of peripheral blood. The rearrangement joins TRBV7-2 to TRBJ2-2; tentative D call: TRBD2 (5 bases). CDR3 in DNA: TGTGCCAGCAGCTTAGACGGAGGAGGCGGGGAGCTGTTTTTT. It encodes CASSLDGGGGELFF.